These 9 T cell receptor beta chains share one sample of origin, sequenced in a study of OX40 agonist ivuxolimab in advanced cancers. Some clones are missing from TCRdb's copy, which holds only in-frame ones; the method was immunoSEQ multiplex PCR. This table has roughly 68,000 clones, around 83% appearing once. Sequenced here: CD4+ or CD8+ T cells sorted from blood, sampled in a trial of the OX40 agonist ivuxolimab. These receptors were taken from an adult with an advanced solid tumor such as melanoma, head and neck, liver or kidney cancer.

This clone was seen more than once but under ten times. CDR3 amino acids: CASSTLPGQLIPSGYTF. CDR3 sequence (DNA): TGTGCCAGTAGTACCTTACCGGGACAGCTTATTCCCTCTGGCTACACCTTC. The rearrangement joins TRBV19 to TRBJ1-2, with 7 bases fitting TRBD1. Losses at the gene ends were 4 bases for V and 7 bases for J; bases not matched to a gene: 18. Germline V gene lookup returns CDR1 LNHDA and CDR2 SQIVND (reference sequence). There are 17 residues in the CDR3.

V gene TRBV5-6 combines with J gene TRBJ1-5, with TRBD1 as a possible D gene (5 bases). This CDR3 comprises 13 residues. Germline V gives CDR1 SGHDT, CDR2 YYEEEE. Deletions cut 2 bases from V and 9 bases from J, with 12 bases between. The CDR3, as DNA: TGTGCCAGCAGCTTTGGCGGGAGGGGGCCCCAGCATTTT. As protein: CASSFGGRGPQHF.

The J gene is TRBJ1-1, the V gene TRBV7-2; D uncertain. The CDR3 is made up of 13 amino acids. Germline-derived CDR1 and CDR2 are SGHTA and FQGNSA. The V end was cut by 2 bases, the J end by 6 bases, with 10 bases between. DNA for the CDR3: TGTGCCAGCAGCTTAAATTGGCGGGCTGAAGCTTTCTTT. This encodes CASSLNWRAEAFF.

The chain uses TRBV19 and TRBJ2-1, with D possibly being TRBD2 (7 bases). The V end was cut by 5 bases, the J end by 7 bases, with 18 bases between. Germline V gene data show CDR1 as LNHDA and CDR2 as SQIVND (reference sequence). This CDR3 has 15 amino acids. As DNA, the CDR3 is TGTGCCAGTAGTTTCCTAGGGGGGGTGTCGAATGAGCAGTTCTTC. It specifies CASSFLGGVSNEQFF.

This sequence joins TRBV2 and TRBJ2-4, with D possibly matching TRBD1 (6 bases). The CDR3 loop spans 16 amino acids. V shed 6 bases and J shed 0 bases, with 15 bases lying between them. From germline, CDR1 is SNHLY and CDR2 FYNNEI. DNA of the CDR3: TGTGCCAGCAGCGCTAGGGGGTCAGCAGCCAAAAACATTCAGTACTTC. It is translated as CASSARGSAAKNIQYF.

This clone turned up a few times. The chain couples TRBV10-1 to TRBJ2-1, with 7 bases matching TRBD2. J lost 6 bases, V lost 7 bases, and 12 bases had no gene match. The CDR3 runs to 15 residues. Germline V CDR1 and CDR2: WNHNN, SYGVQD (reference sequence). CDR3 protein: CASITLTRLANEQFF. In nucleotides, the CDR3 is TGCGCCAGCATTACTTTGACCAGACTAGCCAATGAGCAGTTCTTC.

This clone was counted once. The chain joins TRBV28 to TRBJ1-5; the D gene is possibly TRBD1 (5 bases). Germline CDR1 reads MDHEN; CDR2 reads SYDVKM. V gave up 11 bases and J gave up 1 base, with 18 bases separating them. The CDR3 totals 15 residues. The CDR3 protein is CAPPWGRPSNQPQHF. The DNA of the CDR3 is TGTGCCCCCCCGTGGGGCAGGCCAAGCAATCAGCCCCAGCATTTT. Based on the CDR3 plus reference TRBV28 and TRBJ1-5, the full variable domain is DVKVTQSSRYLVKRTGEKVFLECVQDMDHENMFWYRQDPGLGLRLIYFSYDVKMKEKGDIPEGYSVSREKKERFSLILESASTNQTSMYLCAPPWGRPSNQPQHFGDGTRLSIL.

The CDR3 bases are TGTGCCAGCAGTTATCAGGGGCCGTGGGATTCACCCCTCCACTTT. It encodes CASSYQGPWDSPLHF. The V gene is TRBV6-5, the J gene TRBJ1-6; D perhaps matches TRBD1 (6 bases). Trimming took 3 bases from V and 8 from J, leaving 14 bases between them. This CDR3 comprises 15 residues. Germline CDR1 is MNHEY and CDR2 is SVGAGI.

This clone was detected once. The chain is built from TRBV19 and TRBJ1-2, with a tentative D call TRBD1 (5 bases). The CDR3 contains 15 residues. Germline V CDR1 and CDR2: LNHDA, SQIVND (reference sequence). The V end was cut by 4 bases, the J end by 0 bases, with 12 bases between. The DNA of the CDR3 is TGTGCCAGTAGTAAAACAGGAGCCGCTAACTATGGCTACACCTTC. It yields the protein CASSKTGAANYGYTF.